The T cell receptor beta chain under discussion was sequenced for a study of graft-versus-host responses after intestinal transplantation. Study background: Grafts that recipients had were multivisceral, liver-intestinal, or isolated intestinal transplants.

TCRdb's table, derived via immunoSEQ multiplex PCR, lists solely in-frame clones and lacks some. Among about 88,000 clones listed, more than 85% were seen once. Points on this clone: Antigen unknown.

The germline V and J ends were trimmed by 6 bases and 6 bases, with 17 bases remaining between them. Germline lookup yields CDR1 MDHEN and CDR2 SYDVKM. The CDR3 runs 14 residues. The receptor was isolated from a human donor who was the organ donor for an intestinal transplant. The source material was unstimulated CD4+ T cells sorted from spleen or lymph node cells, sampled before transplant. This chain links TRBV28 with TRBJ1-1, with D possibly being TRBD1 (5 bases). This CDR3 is CASRGGTGGAEAFF. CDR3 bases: TGTGCCAGCAGGGGAGGTACAGGCGGGGCTGAAGCTTTCTTT. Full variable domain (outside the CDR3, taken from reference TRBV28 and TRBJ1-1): DVKVTQSSRYLVKRTGEKVFLECVQDMDHENMFWYRQDPGLGLRLIYFSYDVKMKEKGDIPEGYSVSREKKERFSLILESASTNQTSMYLCASRGGTGGAEAFFGQGTRLTVV.